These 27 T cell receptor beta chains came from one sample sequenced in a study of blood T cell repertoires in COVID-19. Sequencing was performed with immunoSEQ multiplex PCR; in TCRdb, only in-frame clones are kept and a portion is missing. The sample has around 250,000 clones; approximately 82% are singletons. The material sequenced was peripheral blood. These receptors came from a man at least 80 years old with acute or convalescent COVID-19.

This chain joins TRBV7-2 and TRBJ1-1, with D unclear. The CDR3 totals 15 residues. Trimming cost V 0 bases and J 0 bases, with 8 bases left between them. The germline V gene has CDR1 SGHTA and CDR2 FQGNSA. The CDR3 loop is CASSLALQMNTEAFF. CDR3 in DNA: TGTGCCAGCAGCTTAGCGCTACAGATGAACACTGAAGCTTTCTTT.

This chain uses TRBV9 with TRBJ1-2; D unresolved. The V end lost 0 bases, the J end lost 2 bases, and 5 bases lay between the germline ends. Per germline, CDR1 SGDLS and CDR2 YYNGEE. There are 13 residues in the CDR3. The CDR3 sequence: CASSVGRNYGYTF. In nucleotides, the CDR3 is TGTGCCAGCAGCGTAGGCAGGAACTATGGCTACACCTTC.

CDR3 sequence (DNA): TGTGCCAGCAGCTTGAGAGGCTCTAGCGGGAGCTCTGGGGCCAACGTCCTGACTTTC. Translated: CASSLRGSSGSSGANVLTF. J is TRBJ2-6 and V is TRBV5-6; 10 bases are shared with TRBD2. Germline trimming cut 1 base from V and 0 bases from J; bases unmatched to any gene: 7. CDR3 length: 19 amino acids. Per the germline V gene, CDR1 is SGHDT and CDR2 is YYEEEE.

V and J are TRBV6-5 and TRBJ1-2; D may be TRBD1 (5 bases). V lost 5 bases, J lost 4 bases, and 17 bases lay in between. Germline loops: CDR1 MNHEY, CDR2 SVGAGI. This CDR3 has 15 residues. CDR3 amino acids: CASSRTREVGYGYTF. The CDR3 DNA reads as TGTGCCAGCAGTCGAACCAGGGAAGTGGGCTATGGCTACACCTTC.

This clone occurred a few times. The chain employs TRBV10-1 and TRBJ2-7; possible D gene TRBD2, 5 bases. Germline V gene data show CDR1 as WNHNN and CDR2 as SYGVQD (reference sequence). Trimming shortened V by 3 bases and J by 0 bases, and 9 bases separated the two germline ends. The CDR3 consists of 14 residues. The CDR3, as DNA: TGCGCCAGCAGTGACAGCGGAAGCTCCTACGAGCAGTACTTC. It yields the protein CASSDSGSSYEQYF.

The CDR3 DNA follows: TGCGCCAGCAGCTCTAGACTAGCGGGGGGAATAGATACGCAGTATTTT. Its protein is CASSSRLAGGIDTQYF. This rearrangement joins TRBV5-1 to TRBJ2-3, with 13 bases aligning to TRBD2. CDR1 and CDR2 from the germline V gene are SGHRS and YFSETQ. The CDR3 covers 16 residues. The trim removed 3 bases at V and 5 bases at J, leaving 6 bases unmatched.

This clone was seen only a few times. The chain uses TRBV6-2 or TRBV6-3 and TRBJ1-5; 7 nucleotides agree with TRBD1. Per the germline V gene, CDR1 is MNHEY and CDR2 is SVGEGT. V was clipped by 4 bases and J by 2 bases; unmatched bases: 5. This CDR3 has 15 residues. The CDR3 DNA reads TGTGCCAGCAGTTCGACAGGGCCGGGCAATCAGCCCCAGCATTTT. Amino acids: CASSSTGPGNQPQHF.

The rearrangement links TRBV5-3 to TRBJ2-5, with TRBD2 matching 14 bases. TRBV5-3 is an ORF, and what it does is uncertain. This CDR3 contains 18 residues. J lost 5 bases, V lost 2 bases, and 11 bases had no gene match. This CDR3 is CARSFPRGLAGVSETQYF. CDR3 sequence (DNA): TGTGCCAGAAGCTTTCCCCGGGGACTAGCGGGAGTGAGTGAGACCCAGTACTTC.

The CDR3 nucleotides are TGTGCCAGCAGTTTAGGAGGAGTAGGCTCCTACGAGCAGTACTTC. Translating it yields CASSLGGVGSYEQYF. The chain couples TRBV28 to TRBJ2-7; D may be TRBD2 (5 bases). The V gene's germline CDR1 is MDHEN and CDR2 SYDVKM. V was clipped by 2 bases and J by 0 bases, with 11 bases between them. The CDR3 is 15 residues long.

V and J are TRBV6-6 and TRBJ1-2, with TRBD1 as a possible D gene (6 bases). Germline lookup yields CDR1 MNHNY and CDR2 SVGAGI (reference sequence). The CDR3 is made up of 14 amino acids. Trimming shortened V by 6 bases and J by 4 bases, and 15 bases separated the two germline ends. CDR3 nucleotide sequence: TGTGCCAGCAGAGGTACAGGGAGGGGCTATGGCTACACCTTC. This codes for CASRGTGRGYGYTF.

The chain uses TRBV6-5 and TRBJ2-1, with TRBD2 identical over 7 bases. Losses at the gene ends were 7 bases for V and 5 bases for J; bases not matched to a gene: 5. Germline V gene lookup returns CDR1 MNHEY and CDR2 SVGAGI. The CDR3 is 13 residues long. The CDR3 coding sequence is TGTGCCAGCACCAGGGAGGGAGACAATGAGCAGTTCTTC. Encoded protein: CASTREGDNEQFF.

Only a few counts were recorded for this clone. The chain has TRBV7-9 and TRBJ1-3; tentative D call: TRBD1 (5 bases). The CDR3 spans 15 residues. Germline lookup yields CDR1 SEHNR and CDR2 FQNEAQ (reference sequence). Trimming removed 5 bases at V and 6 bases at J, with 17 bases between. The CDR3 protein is CASSPIGSRANTIYF. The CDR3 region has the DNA TGTGCCAGCAGCCCCATTGGATCCAGGGCAAACACCATATATTTT.

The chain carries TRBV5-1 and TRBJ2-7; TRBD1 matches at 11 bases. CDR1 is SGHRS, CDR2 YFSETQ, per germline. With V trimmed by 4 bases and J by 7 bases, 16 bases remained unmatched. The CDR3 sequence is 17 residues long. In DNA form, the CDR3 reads TGCGCCAGCAGCCCGGGGGTCCGGGACAGGGGGAAGAATGAGCAGTACTTC. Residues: CASSPGVRDRGKNEQYF.

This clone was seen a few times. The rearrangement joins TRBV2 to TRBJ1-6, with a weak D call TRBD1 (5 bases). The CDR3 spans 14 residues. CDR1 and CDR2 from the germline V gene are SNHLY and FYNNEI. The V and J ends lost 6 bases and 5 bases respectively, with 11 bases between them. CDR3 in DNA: TGTGCCAGCAGGAAGACAGTTAATAATTCACCCCTCCACTTT. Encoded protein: CASRKTVNNSPLHF.

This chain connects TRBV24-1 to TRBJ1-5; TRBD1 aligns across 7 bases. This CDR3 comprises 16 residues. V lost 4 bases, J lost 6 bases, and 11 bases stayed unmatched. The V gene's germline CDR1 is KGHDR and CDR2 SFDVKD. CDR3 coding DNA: TGTGCCACCAGTGACTCAACGACAGGGATGGGTCAGCCCCAGCATTTT. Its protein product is CATSDSTTGMGQPQHF.

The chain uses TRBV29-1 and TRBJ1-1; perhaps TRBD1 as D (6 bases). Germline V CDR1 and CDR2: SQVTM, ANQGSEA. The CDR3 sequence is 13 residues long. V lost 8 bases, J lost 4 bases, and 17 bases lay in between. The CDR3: CSTREGGGTEAFF. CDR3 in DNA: TGCAGCACTAGGGAGGGGGGTGGCACTGAAGCTTTCTTT.

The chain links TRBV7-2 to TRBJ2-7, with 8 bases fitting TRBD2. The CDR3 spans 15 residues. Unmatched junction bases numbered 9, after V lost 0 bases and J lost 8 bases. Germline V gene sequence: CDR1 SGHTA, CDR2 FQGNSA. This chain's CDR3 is CASSLAWTGGTQQYF. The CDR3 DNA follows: TGTGCCAGCAGCTTAGCGTGGACGGGAGGGACGCAGCAGTACTTC.

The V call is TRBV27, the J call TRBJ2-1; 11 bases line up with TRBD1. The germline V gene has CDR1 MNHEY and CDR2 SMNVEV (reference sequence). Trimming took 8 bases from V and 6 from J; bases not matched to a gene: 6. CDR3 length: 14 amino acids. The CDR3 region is CASSQGTGGNEQFF. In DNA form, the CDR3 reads TGTGCCAGCTCCCAAGGGACAGGGGGCAATGAGCAGTTCTTC.

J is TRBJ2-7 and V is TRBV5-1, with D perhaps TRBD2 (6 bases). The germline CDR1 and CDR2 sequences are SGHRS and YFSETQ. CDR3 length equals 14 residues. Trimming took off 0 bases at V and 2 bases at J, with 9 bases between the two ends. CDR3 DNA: TGCGCCAGCAGCTTGGGACTAGAACCCTACGAGCAGTACTTC. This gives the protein CASSLGLEPYEQYF.

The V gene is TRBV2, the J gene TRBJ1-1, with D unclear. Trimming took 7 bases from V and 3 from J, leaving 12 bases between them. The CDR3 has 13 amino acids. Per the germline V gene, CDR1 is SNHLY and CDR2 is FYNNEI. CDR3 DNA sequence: TGTGCCAGCAAATCTGAGATGTACACTGAAGCTTTCTTT. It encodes CASKSEMYTEAFF.

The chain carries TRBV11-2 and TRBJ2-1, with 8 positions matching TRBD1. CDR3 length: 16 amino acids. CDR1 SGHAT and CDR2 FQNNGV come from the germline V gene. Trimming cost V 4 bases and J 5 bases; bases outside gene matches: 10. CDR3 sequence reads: CASSSDRGLRDNEQFF. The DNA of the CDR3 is TGTGCCAGCAGCTCCGACAGGGGCCTACGGGACAATGAGCAGTTCTTC. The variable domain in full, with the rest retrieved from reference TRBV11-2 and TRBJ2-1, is EAGVAQSPRYKIIEKRQSVAFWCNPISGHATLYWYQQILGQGPKLLIQFQNNGVVDDSQLPKDRFSAERLKGVDSTLKIQPAKLEDSAVYLCASSSDRGLRDNEQFFGPGTRLTVL.

CDR3 bases: TGTGCCAGCAGGGTCACTTGGACGGACATGAACACTGAAGCTTTCTTT. It specifies CASRVTWTDMNTEAFF. The V and J genes are TRBV27 and TRBJ1-1, with D possibly TRBD1 on 5 matching bases. CDR1 and CDR2 from the germline V gene are MNHEY and SMNVEV (reference sequence). Trimming took off 6 bases at V and 0 bases at J, with 17 bases between the two ends. The CDR3 runs to 16 residues.

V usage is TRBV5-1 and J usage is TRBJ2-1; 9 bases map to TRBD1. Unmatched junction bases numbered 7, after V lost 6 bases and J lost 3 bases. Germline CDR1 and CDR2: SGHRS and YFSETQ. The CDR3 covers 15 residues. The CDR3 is CASTEQGAGYNEQFF. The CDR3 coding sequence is TGCGCCAGCACCGAACAGGGGGCTGGCTACAATGAGCAGTTCTTC.

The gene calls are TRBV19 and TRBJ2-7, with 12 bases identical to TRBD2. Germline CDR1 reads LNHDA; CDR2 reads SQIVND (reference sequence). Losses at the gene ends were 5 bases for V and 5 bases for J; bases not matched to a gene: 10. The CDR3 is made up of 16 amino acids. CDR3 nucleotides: TGTGCCAGTAGTGCGCAGACTAGCGGGGGCGGGGACGAGCAGTACTTC. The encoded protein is CASSAQTSGGGDEQYF.

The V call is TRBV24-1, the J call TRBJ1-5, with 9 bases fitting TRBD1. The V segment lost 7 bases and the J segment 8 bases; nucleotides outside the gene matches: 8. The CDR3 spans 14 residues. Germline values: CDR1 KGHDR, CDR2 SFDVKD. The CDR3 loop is CATSRDREWEPQHF. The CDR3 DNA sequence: TGTGCCACCAGCCGGGACAGGGAGTGGGAGCCCCAGCATTTT.

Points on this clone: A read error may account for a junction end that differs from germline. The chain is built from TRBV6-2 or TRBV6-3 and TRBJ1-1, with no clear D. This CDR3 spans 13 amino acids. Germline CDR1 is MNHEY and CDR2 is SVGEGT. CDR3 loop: CATSDGGRTEAFF. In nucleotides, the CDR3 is TGTGCCACCAGTGACGGAGGGCGCACTGAAGCTTTCTTT.

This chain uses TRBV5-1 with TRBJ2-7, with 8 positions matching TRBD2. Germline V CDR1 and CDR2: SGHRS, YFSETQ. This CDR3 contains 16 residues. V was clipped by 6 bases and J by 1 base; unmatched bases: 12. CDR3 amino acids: CASTLGGTSGSYEQYF. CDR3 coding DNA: TGCGCCAGCACCCTTGGCGGTACTAGCGGTTCCTACGAGCAGTACTTC.